This T cell receptor (beta chain) was identified in a study of blood T cell repertoires in COVID-19. The protocol was immunoSEQ multiplex PCR, while the TCRdb copy is restricted to in-frame clones and leaves out a portion. Here the sample spans 120,000 or so clones, roughly 80% being singletons. V was pared by 2 bases and J by 8 bases, with 14 bases of the junction left unmatched. Germline CDR1 and CDR2: LGHDT and YNNKEL (reference sequence). The CDR3 has 16 residues. This clone was counted a few times. This chain connects TRBV3-1 (or the pseudogene TRBV3-2) to TRBJ1-2; 7 bases line up with TRBD1. The sequenced sample was peripheral blood. The TCR was taken from a human donor in a cohort sampled during active COVID-19. The DNA for the CDR3 is TGTGCCAGCAGCCAATCCGGACAGGTTGGATCGTACGGCTACACCTTC. It is translated as CASSQSGQVGSYGYTF.